This TCR beta chain was captured by sequencing in a study of regulatory T cells in long-lasting Graves disease. Notes on the study in general: Those with persistent disease had in common more public clonotypes (about 3,000) than new patients (roughly 1,000). Limited samples may have lowered accuracy. Patients whose Graves' disease persisted exhibited lower TCR diversity than those newly diagnosed.

In building TCR beta libraries, iRepertoire HTBI primers were used together with Arm-PCR of CDR3 regions. A single record per CDR3 protein comes from TCRdb applying MiXCR to the multiplex PCR reads. The repertoire holds about 400,000 distinct CDR3 sequences, with 15% to 17% as singletons. This clonotype appeared many times. Its antigen remains unknown. Described time point: newly diagnosed GD, antithyroid drugs for less than 3 months. The TCR library was prepared using RNA isolated from PBMCs. This specimen was peripheral blood mononuclear cells (PBMCs), taken at new diagnosis, from a patient treated with antithyroid drugs. This receptor was identified in a female donor with Graves disease.

The CDR3 DNA is TGCAGCGCAAACGGGGGCGGGGAGCAGTACTTC. It translates to CSANGGGEQYF. The chain couples TRBV29-1 to TRBJ2-7, with D perhaps given as TRBD1 or TRBD2 (6 bases each). In germline, CDR1 is SQVTM, CDR2 ANQGSEA. The V end was cut by 7 bases, the J end by 7 bases, with 14 bases between. The length of the CDR3 is 11 residues.